Sequencing of this T cell receptor beta chain was carried out in a study of blood T cell repertoires in COVID-19. The overall study: Samples representing acute and convalescent COVID-19 were sourced from the United States, Italy and Spain.

The Seattle patients, enrolled during active infection, were followed longitudinally. The data were produced by immunoSEQ multiplex PCR, yet TCRdb's version contains in-frame clones alone and is incomplete. The data hold about 300,000 clones, with approximately 84% observed a single time. The ends were cut back, 0 bases at V and 3 bases at J, with 9 bases in the middle. This CDR3 is 14 amino acids long. The V gene's germline CDR1 is SGHDT and CDR2 YYEEEE. This receptor was obtained from a human donor with COVID-19, enrolled during active disease. The donor label of this sample is uncertain. The specimen was peripheral blood. This rearrangement joins TRBV5-6 to TRBJ1-2, with TRBD1 as a possible D gene (6 bases). CDR3 amino acids: CASSLEGEHYGYTF. The CDR3 DNA follows: TGTGCCAGCAGCTTGGAGGGGGAGCACTATGGCTACACCTTC.